Listed below are T cell receptor beta chains from one sample, sequenced in a study of blood T cell repertoires in COVID-19. Data came from immunoSEQ multiplex PCR; TCRdb stores just in-frame clones and leaves some out. The data show approximately 150,000 clones, approximately 88% seen once. Sequenced: peripheral blood. The receptors were gathered from a woman aged 55-75 years who had recovered from COVID-19. The CDR3 runs from the conserved cysteine through the conserved F or W. Each record gives: clone size, D gene, J gene, V gene, CDR3 DNA, CDR3 protein. The D gene is left open where the match is weak. Rows give clone size only sometimes, using once, few, many, or a class for an expanded clone.

clone size: .; D gene: TRBD2; J gene: TRBJ2-3; V gene: TRBV5-6; CDR3 DNA: TGTGCCAGCAGCATACTAGCGGGGGGGCCGACAGATACGCAGTATTTT; CDR3 protein: CASSILAGGPTDTQYF
clone size: .; D gene: TRBD1; J gene: TRBJ1-5; V gene: TRBV6-6; CDR3 DNA: TGTGCCAGCAGTACGATGGGACAGGGGAGCAATCAGCCCCAGCATTTT; CDR3 protein: CASSTMGQGSNQPQHF
clone size: .; D gene: .; J gene: TRBJ1-5; V gene: TRBV4-3; CDR3 DNA: TGCGCCAGCAGCCAAGATGGAGGACTTCGGCAGCCCCAGCATTTT; CDR3 protein: CASSQDGGLRQPQHF
clone size: .; D gene: TRBD1; J gene: TRBJ2-2; V gene: TRBV28; CDR3 DNA: TGTGCCAGCAGTTCCCAGGGACAGGGGGTTGCCGGGGAGCTGTTTTTT; CDR3 protein: CASSSQGQGVAGELFF
clone size: .; D gene: TRBD1; J gene: TRBJ1-6; V gene: TRBV5-5; CDR3 DNA: TGTGCCAGCAGCGGGGGAGGACAGGGAGCCAAGGGGAATTCACCCCTCCACTTT; CDR3 protein: CASSGGGQGAKGNSPLHF
clone size: .; D gene: TRBD1; J gene: TRBJ2-7; V gene: TRBV3-1/TRBV3-2; CDR3 DNA: TGTGCCAGCAGCTCTACAGGGGGGCAGTACTTC; CDR3 protein: CASSSTGGQYF
clone size: .; D gene: TRBD1; J gene: TRBJ1-4; V gene: TRBV16; CDR3 DNA: TGTGCCAGCAGCCACCCTAACAGGGGACCTAATGAAAAACTGTTTTTT; CDR3 protein: CASSHPNRGPNEKLFF
clone size: .; D gene: .; J gene: TRBJ1-5; V gene: TRBV27; CDR3 DNA: TGTGCCAGCGCTGGTGGGAGGGGGCAGCCCCAGCATTTT; CDR3 protein: CASAGGRGQPQHF
clone size: .; D gene: .; J gene: TRBJ2-7; V gene: TRBV5-1; CDR3 DNA: TGCGCCAGCAGCTTGGCTGAGAACTACGAGCAGTACTTC; CDR3 protein: CASSLAENYEQYF
clone size: once; D gene: .; J gene: TRBJ2-1; V gene: TRBV9; CDR3 DNA: TGTGCCAGCAGCGTAGGTCAGGGGGGCTACAATGAGCAGTTCTTC; CDR3 protein: CASSVGQGGYNEQFF
clone size: few; D gene: .; J gene: TRBJ1-2; V gene: TRBV29-1; CDR3 DNA: TGCAGCGTTGAAGATACCAGCGGAGGCTACACCTTC; CDR3 protein: CSVEDTSGGYTF
clone size: .; D gene: .; J gene: TRBJ2-7; V gene: TRBV11-2; CDR3 DNA: TGTGCCAGCAGCCCCGGAAGGGACACGAGCTCCTACGAGCAGTACTTC; CDR3 protein: CASSPGRDTSSYEQYF
clone size: .; D gene: TRBD2; J gene: TRBJ2-1; V gene: TRBV11-3; CDR3 DNA: TGTGCCAGCAGCTTAGTCGGGGGGGCTAGTGAGCAGTTCTTC; CDR3 protein: CASSLVGGASEQFF
clone size: .; D gene: TRBD1; J gene: TRBJ2-1; V gene: TRBV7-9; CDR3 DNA: TGTGCCAGCAGCGCCTGGGGTTCGGGACAGCTCTCGGATGAGCAGTTCTTC; CDR3 protein: CASSAWGSGQLSDEQFF
clone size: .; D gene: .; J gene: TRBJ1-4; V gene: TRBV15; CDR3 DNA: TGCGCCACCAGCAGAGAAAAGGGGAGGGATGAAAAACTGTTTTTT; CDR3 protein: CATSREKGRDEKLFF
clone size: .; D gene: .; J gene: TRBJ2-5; V gene: TRBV29-1; CDR3 DNA: TGCAGCGTTGAGGCGGGGGCCGGGGAGACCCAGTACTTC; CDR3 protein: CSVEAGAGETQYF
clone size: .; D gene: .; J gene: TRBJ1-1; V gene: TRBV5-1; CDR3 DNA: TGCGCCAGCAGTCGGACAGTACCTATGAACACTGAAGCTTTCTTT; CDR3 protein: CASSRTVPMNTEAFF
clone size: once; D gene: TRBD1; J gene: TRBJ1-5; V gene: TRBV19; CDR3 DNA: TGTGCCAGTAGTATTTTAGGGAACGACAGGGGTGGCAATCAGCCCCAGCATTTT; CDR3 protein: CASSILGNDRGGNQPQHF
clone size: .; D gene: TRBD2; J gene: TRBJ2-3; V gene: TRBV2; CDR3 DNA: TGTGCCAGCAGTGGGACTAGCGGGGGCCTATGGAGCACAGATACGCAGTATTTT; CDR3 protein: CASSGTSGGLWSTDTQYF
clone size: .; D gene: .; J gene: TRBJ2-7; V gene: TRBV27; CDR3 DNA: TGTGCCAGCAAAGGGGGGGAGAGCTCCTACGAGCAGTACTTC; CDR3 protein: CASKGGESSYEQYF
clone size: .; D gene: TRBD1; J gene: TRBJ2-7; V gene: TRBV5-1; CDR3 DNA: TGCGCCAGCAGTCAATCCGGGACAGGCGACGAGCAGTACTTC; CDR3 protein: CASSQSGTGDEQYF
clone size: .; D gene: .; J gene: TRBJ1-5; V gene: TRBV6-2/TRBV6-3; CDR3 DNA: TGTGCCAGCAGTTGGAGCCTCAATCAGCCCCAGCATTTT; CDR3 protein: CASSWSLNQPQHF
clone size: once; D gene: TRBD1; J gene: TRBJ2-7; V gene: TRBV11-2; CDR3 DNA: TGTGCCAGCAGCGACCCGGGACAGGGGGCCTACGAGCAGTACTTC; CDR3 protein: CASSDPGQGAYEQYF
clone size: .; D gene: TRBD1; J gene: TRBJ1-3; V gene: TRBV9; CDR3 DNA: TGTGCCAGCAGCCCCGGGGTACAGGGGTTAAGCGGAAACACCATATATTTT; CDR3 protein: CASSPGVQGLSGNTIYF
clone size: .; D gene: .; J gene: TRBJ1-4; V gene: TRBV18; CDR3 DNA: TGTGCCAGCTCACGGGCGGGATTATATGAAAAACTGTTTTTT; CDR3 protein: CASSRAGLYEKLFF
clone size: .; D gene: .; J gene: TRBJ1-3; V gene: TRBV4-1; CDR3 DNA: TGCGCCAGCAGCCCGATTCTCAGGGACACCATATATTTT; CDR3 protein: CASSPILRDTIYF
clone size: .; D gene: TRBD2; J gene: TRBJ2-3; V gene: TRBV6-5; CDR3 DNA: TGTGCCAGCAGTTACTCTAGGGTAGCGGGGAAAGATACGCAGTATTTT; CDR3 protein: CASSYSRVAGKDTQYF
clone size: .; D gene: .; J gene: TRBJ1-1; V gene: TRBV10-3; CDR3 DNA: TGTGCCATCACTAATGGTGGGAACACTGAAGCTTTCTTT; CDR3 protein: CAITNGGNTEAFF
clone size: .; D gene: TRBD1; J gene: TRBJ2-3; V gene: TRBV14; CDR3 DNA: TGTGCCAGCAGCGCAGGGACAGGCTACACTAGCACAGATACGCAGTATTTT; CDR3 protein: CASSAGTGYTSTDTQYF
clone size: .; D gene: TRBD2; J gene: TRBJ2-1; V gene: TRBV7-9; CDR3 DNA: TGTGCCAGCTCTGCCCAGGAGATAGCGGGACGTGGGTTGTTCTTC; CDR3 protein: CASSAQEIAGRGLFF